This is a list of T cell receptor beta chains from one sample in a study of T cell repertoires in cytomegalovirus infection. Each CDR3 protein is one row after TCRdb ran MiXCR on the reads. Of about 240,000 distinct CDR3 sequences listed, 5% to 8.5% were seen once; the top ten hold roughly 6%. Sequencing was performed on PBMCs. These receptors all come from a human donor in good health (CMV status not recorded). Some clones in this sample may be carry-over from other donors' samples. Both conserved end residues are part of each CDR3. A D gene is named only where the DNA matches it firmly. Where a row states a size, it is once, few, many or the class of an expanded clone; other rows omit it.

>.|TRBJ2-7|few|TRBV29-1
CSAESKIDEQYF
TGCAGCGCGGAGTCCAAGATCGACGAGCAGTACTTC
>.|TRBJ1-1|few|TRBV29-1
CSVAWDNRLNTEAFF
TGCAGCGTTGCTTGGGACAACCGTTTGAACACTGAAGCTTTCTTT
>TRBD2|TRBJ2-5|many|TRBV6-6
CASSYGAGGRRETQYF
TGTGCCAGCAGTTACGGAGCGGGGGGGCGCCGGGAGACCCAGTACTTC
>.|TRBJ2-6|many|TRBV7-2
CASSRSAGPGANVLTF
TGTGCCAGCAGCCGATCGGCAGGGCCTGGGGCCAACGTCCTGACTTTC
>.|TRBJ2-7|.|TRBV4-1
CASSQGTPSYEQYF
TGCGCCAGCAGCCAAGGAACACCCTCCTACGAGCAGTACTTC
>TRBD1|TRBJ1-2|.|TRBV7-9
CASSTGQTGRDYGYTF
TGTGCCAGCAGCACAGGCCAGACAGGGCGCGACTATGGCTACACCTTC
>TRBD1|TRBJ2-2|many|TRBV2
CASCSAGGNTGELFF
TGTGCCAGCTGTTCAGCAGGGGGCAACACCGGGGAGCTGTTTTTT
>.|TRBJ1-2|many|TRBV7-2
CASSLAGGGDGYTF
TGTGCCAGCAGCTTAGCCGGGGGCGGGGATGGCTACACCTTC
>.|TRBJ2-7|many|TRBV6-6
CASSLVPPTYEQYF
TGTGCCAGCAGTTTAGTCCCCCCCACCTACGAGCAGTACTTC
>.|TRBJ2-1|many|TRBV20-1
CSIDRFSSYNEQFF
TGCAGTATAGACAGGTTTAGCTCCTACAATGAGCAGTTCTTC
>.|TRBJ1-3|many|TRBV6-6
CASSPPERAANTIYF
TGTGCCAGCAGCCCTCCCGAGAGGGCGGCAAACACCATATATTTT
>TRBD1|TRBJ1-1|many|TRBV4-1
CASSQDDRVNAEAFF
TGCGCCAGCAGCCAAGATGACAGGGTCAACGCTGAAGCTTTCTTT
>.|TRBJ2-7|many|TRBV5-1
CASSPGIGAWSGEQYF
TGCGCCAGCAGCCCAGGTATTGGGGCCTGGTCCGGCGAGCAGTACTTC
>.|TRBJ2-7|few|TRBV27
CASSLKGGPGYEQYF
TGTGCCAGCAGTTTAAAGGGGGGGCCTGGTTACGAGCAGTACTTC
>.|TRBJ2-7|many|TRBV10-3
CATGGSGGGPLEQYF
TGTGCCACGGGGGGGTCAGGGGGAGGTCCTCTCGAGCAGTACTTC
>TRBD2|TRBJ2-3|many|TRBV2
CASHLAGGTIDTQYF
TGTGCCAGCCACCTAGCGGGGGGGACGATAGATACGCAGTATTTT
>TRBD2|TRBJ2-7|few|TRBV20-1
CSARDLSGGAEQYF
TGCAGTGCTAGAGATTTAAGCGGGGGGGCAGAGCAGTACTTC
>.|TRBJ2-1|few|TRBV18
CASSPPIQLGQFF
TGTGCCAGCTCACCACCAATCCAGCTAGGGCAGTTCTTC
>.|TRBJ1-6|.|TRBV12-3/TRBV12-4
CASGLEASPDHF
TGTGCCAGCGGTTTAGAGGCATCCCCGGACCACTTT
>.|TRBJ2-7|.|TRBV25-1
CASSESLAPAYEQYF
TGTGCCAGCAGTGAATCACTAGCCCCAGCCTACGAGCAGTACTTC
>.|TRBJ2-1|few|TRBV4-1
CASSRGDSDHNEQFF
TGCGCCAGCAGCCGAGGGGACTCCGACCACAATGAGCAGTTCTTC
>TRBD1|TRBJ1-1|few|TRBV11-2
CASSLDGDRVSTEAFF
TGTGCCAGCAGCTTAGATGGGGACAGGGTGAGCACTGAAGCTTTCTTT
>TRBD1|TRBJ2-7|many|TRBV18
CASSLRQGTYEQYF
TGTGCCAGCTCACTGAGACAGGGGACCTACGAGCAGTACTTC
>TRBD1|TRBJ1-5|many|TRBV6-5
CASSSTGNQPQHF
TGTGCCAGCAGTTCGACAGGGAATCAGCCCCAGCATTTT
>.|TRBJ1-5|.|TRBV30
CAWSVRSRGNQPQHF
TGTGCCTGGAGTGTAAGGTCCAGGGGCAATCAGCCCCAGCATTTT
>.|TRBJ1-5|many|TRBV18
CASSPQENQPQHF
TGTGCCAGCTCACCACAGGAAAATCAGCCCCAGCATTTT
>TRBD2|TRBJ2-2|many|TRBV7-8
CASSGSGGHFGELFF
TGTGCCAGCAGCGGGTCGGGGGGGCACTTTGGGGAGCTGTTTTTT
>.|TRBJ1-2|many|TRBV12-3/TRBV12-4
CASSFGADYGYTF
TGTGCCAGCAGTTTTGGGGCAGACTATGGCTACACCTTC
>.|TRBJ2-7|many|TRBV30
CAWDDSYEQYF
TGTGCCTGGGATGACTCCTACGAGCAGTACTTC
>.|TRBJ1-6|many|TRBV7-2
CASSVPGGSTVDSPLHF
TGTGCCAGCAGCGTGCCTGGGGGAAGTACTGTCGATTCACCCCTCCACTTT
>.|TRBJ2-4|many|TRBV12-3/TRBV12-4
CASSTYGAKNIQYF
TGTGCCAGCAGTACTTACGGAGCCAAAAACATTCAGTACTTC
>TRBD2|TRBJ2-1|many|TRBV20-1
CSARSSLAGDEQFF
TGCAGTGCTAGAAGCTCACTAGCGGGGGATGAGCAGTTCTTC
>.|TRBJ2-7|many|TRBV6-1
CASKQEMINYEQYF
TGTGCCAGCAAACAGGAAATGATTAACTACGAGCAGTACTTC